These 22 T cell receptor beta chains share one sample of origin, sequenced in a study of cytomegalovirus exposure and HLA in healthy donors. The study ran its PCR with 60 Vbeta and 13 Jbeta primers. TCRdb keeps only in-frame clones here, not all; method: immunoSEQ multiplex PCR. This sample yields 100,000 to 150,000 clones, of which 60% to 85% are seen a single time; approximately 1.6% belongs to the top ten. Sequenced material: PBMCs. Every receptor here comes from a woman aged 18-29 years in good health and CMV-seronegative.

This chain joins TRBV2 and TRBJ1-1; tentative D call: TRBD1 (5 bases). The ends were cut back, 7 bases at V and 3 bases at J, with 15 bases in the middle. The CDR3 extends over 14 amino acids. In germline, CDR1 is SNHLY, CDR2 FYNNEI. CDR3 bases: TGTGCCAGCAATCTCGGGGGTCAGGACACTGAAGCTTTCTTT. This codes for CASNLGGQDTEAFF.

This clone has only a few counts. The J gene is TRBJ2-1, the V gene TRBV6-6, with D perhaps TRBD2 (7 bases). V shed 2 bases and J shed 7 bases, with 12 bases lying between them. CDR1 MNHNY and CDR2 SVGAGI come from the germline V gene (reference sequence). The length of the CDR3 is 14 residues. The DNA for the CDR3 is TGTGCCAGCAGTTACCGAGCGGGACAAAATGAGCAGTTCTTC. It specifies CASSYRAGQNEQFF.

This clone was found a few times. The chain has TRBV7-9 and TRBJ1-1; 7 nucleotides line up with TRBD1. Germline lookup yields CDR1 SEHNR and CDR2 FQNEAQ (reference sequence). Losses at the gene ends were 3 bases for V and 2 bases for J; bases not matched to a gene: 6. The CDR3 is 15 amino acids. The CDR3, as DNA: TGTGCCAGCAGCTTCTACGGGACAGTTAACACTGAAGCTTTCTTT. Translating it yields CASSFYGTVNTEAFF.

The chain uses TRBV2 and TRBJ1-1, with 9 bases identical to TRBD1. The CDR3 runs 14 residues. Germline CDR1 is SNHLY and CDR2 is FYNNEI. V was pared by 4 bases and J by 1 base, with 1 base of the junction left unmatched. This CDR3 is CASSGDRANTEAFF. In nucleotides, the CDR3 is TGTGCCAGCAGTGGGGACAGGGCGAACACTGAAGCTTTCTTT.

Here the CDR3 reads CASGVGSGNEETQYF. CDR3 sequence (DNA): TGCGCCAGCGGGGTTGGCAGCGGGAATGAGGAGACCCAGTACTTC. The chain has TRBV5-1 and TRBJ2-5; 7 bases line up with TRBD2. This CDR3 spans 15 amino acids. CDR1 is SGHRS and CDR2 is YFSETQ in the germline V gene. V lost 7 bases, J lost 5 bases, and 14 bases stayed unmatched. The full variable domain, rest sourced from reference TRBV5-1 and TRBJ2-5, is KAGVTQTPRYLIKTRGQQVTLSCSPISGHRSVSWYQQTPGQGLQFLFEYFSETQRNKGNFPGRFSGRQFSNSRSEMNVSTLELGDSALYLCASGVGSGNEETQYFGPGTRLLVL.

This clone came up once. The chain couples TRBV20-1 to TRBJ1-2; D is ambiguous. V was cut by 5 bases and J by 8 bases, with 9 bases left in between. Germline values: CDR1 DFQATT, CDR2 SNEGSKA (reference sequence). This CDR3 has 10 residues. The CDR3 protein is CSAYEGGYTF. CDR3 nucleotides: TGCAGTGCTTATGAGGGAGGCTACACCTTC.

The chain carries TRBV4-1 and TRBJ2-5; D gene unclear. Germline V lookup: CDR1 MGHRA, CDR2 YSYEKL. V was shortened by 0 bases and J by 3 bases, with 8 bases between the two germline ends. This CDR3 spans 14 amino acids. CDR3 bases: TGCGCCAGCAGCCAAGAACGAACGGAAGAGACCCAGTACTTC. As protein: CASSQERTEETQYF.

A single count supports this clone. V usage is TRBV9 and J usage is TRBJ1-2; the D gene is possibly TRBD1 (5 bases). Per the germline V gene, CDR1 is SGDLS and CDR2 is YYNGEE. The CDR3 runs 15 residues. V lost 0 bases, J lost 7 bases, and 16 bases lay in between. The CDR3 region is CASSVGGGRDGGYTF. DNA of the CDR3: TGTGCCAGCAGCGTAGGTGGGGGGAGAGACGGTGGCTACACCTTC.

The V call is TRBV19, the J call TRBJ2-2, with 8 bases fitting TRBD1. This CDR3 is built from 16 residues. CDR1 and CDR2 from the germline V gene are LNHDA and SQIVND (reference sequence). Trimming took 2 bases from V and 6 from J; bases not matched to a gene: 8. CDR3 amino acids: CASSITPGTGSGELFF. CDR3 nucleotides: TGTGCCAGTAGTATAACCCCCGGGACAGGCTCCGGGGAGCTGTTTTTT.

The chain employs TRBV5-6 and TRBJ2-3; TRBD1 aligns across 9 bases. Germline V gene lookup returns CDR1 SGHDT and CDR2 YYEEEE. The CDR3 loop spans 12 amino acids. The V gene end was trimmed by 6 bases and the J gene end by 8 bases; junction bases not matched to a gene: 4. CDR3 DNA sequence: TGTGCCAGCACCGACAGGGGGTTTACGCAGTATTTT. This sequence encodes CASTDRGFTQYF.

This clone was seen only a few times. This chain connects TRBV10-3 to TRBJ2-7; 7 bases match TRBD1. Germline V gene sequence: CDR1 ENHRY, CDR2 SYGVKD. V trimming: 11 bases; J trimming: 4 bases; junction bases outside the gene matches: 17. The CDR3 totals 15 residues. The CDR3, as DNA: TGTGCCTCCCAGGGGGACACCCTGCTCCATTACGAGCAGTACTTC. Its translation: CASQGDTLLHYEQYF.

V usage is TRBV7-9 and J usage is TRBJ1-1; D remains unclear. Germline values: CDR1 SEHNR, CDR2 FQNEAQ (reference sequence). The V gene lost 2 bases and the J gene lost 6 bases, with 4 bases spanning the gap. CDR3 length: 11 amino acids. CDR3 coding DNA: TGTGCCAGCAGCTTAAGCGCTGAAGCTTTCTTT. Amino acids: CASSLSAEAFF.

The CDR3 DNA reads as TGTGCCAGCAGGAGCGGGTACCAAGAGACCCAGTACTTC. Translating gives CASRSGYQETQYF. The chain recombines TRBV27 with TRBJ2-5; the D gene is possibly TRBD2 (6 bases). Germline V gene lookup returns CDR1 MNHEY and CDR2 SMNVEV (reference sequence). CDR3 length: 13 amino acids. V was trimmed by 6 bases and J by 0 bases, leaving 8 bases between them.

The chain couples TRBV5-8 to TRBJ2-3; D is perhaps TRBD1 (6 bases). The CDR3 runs 15 residues. In germline, CDR1 is SGHTS, CDR2 YDEGEE. V lost 3 bases and J 4 bases, leaving 15 bases between the germline ends. This CDR3 is CASSSQGQFPDTQYF. In nucleotides, the CDR3 is TGTGCCAGCAGCTCTCAGGGGCAATTCCCAGATACGCAGTATTTT.

This clone was seen a handful of times. The rearrangement uses TRBV2 and TRBJ2-3; TRBD2 is a possible D gene (5 bases). There are 12 residues in the CDR3. CDR1 is SNHLY and CDR2 is FYNNEI in the germline V gene. Between the trimmed V and J ends, which lost 6 bases and 4 bases, there was a span of 8 bases. CDR3 sequence: CASREGADTQYF. The CDR3 nucleotides read TGTGCCAGCAGAGAGGGAGCAGATACGCAGTATTTT.

The chain combines TRBV25-1 with TRBJ1-4; 8 nucleotides line up with TRBD1. V lost 3 bases, J lost 5 bases, and 5 bases stayed unmatched. There are 15 residues in the CDR3. The V gene's germline CDR1 is MGHDK and CDR2 SYGVNS. CDR3 nucleotides: TGTGCCAGCAGTGAGACATGGACAGGGAATGAAAAACTGTTTTTT. Residues: CASSETWTGNEKLFF. Full variable domain (missing parts from reference TRBV25-1 and TRBJ1-4): EADIYQTPRYLVIGTGKKITLECSQTMGHDKMYWYQQDPGMELHLIHYSYGVNSTEKGDLSSESTVSRIRTEHFPLTLESARPSHTSQYLCASSETWTGNEKLFFGSGTQLSVL.

J is TRBJ2-2 and V is TRBV5-6; 9 bases are a match to TRBD2. Germline assignment: CDR1 SGHDT and CDR2 YYEEEE. Trimming removed 1 base from V and 6 bases from J; junction bases left unmatched: 4. CDR3 size: 15 residues. The CDR3 reads CASSLLAGRAGELFF. The CDR3 nucleotides read TGTGCCAGCAGCTTGCTAGCGGGAAGGGCCGGGGAGCTGTTTTTT.

The rearrangement links TRBV7-9 to TRBJ2-2; D may be TRBD1 (5 bases). V was trimmed by 3 bases and J by 7 bases, leaving 12 bases between them. The CDR3 totals 14 residues. Germline V gives CDR1 SEHNR, CDR2 FQNEAQ (reference sequence). The CDR3 protein is CASSFRQNDGELFF. In DNA, the CDR3 is TGTGCCAGCAGCTTTCGACAGAACGACGGGGAGCTGTTTTTT.

This clone was observed a handful of times. The rearrangement uses TRBV7-2 and TRBJ2-7; possibly TRBD1 for D (7 bases). The CDR3 extends over 15 amino acids. Germline V gene lookup returns CDR1 SGHTA and CDR2 FQGNSA. V shed 1 base and J shed 2 bases, with 12 bases lying between them. CDR3 sequence: CASSLVAGGTYEQYF. The CDR3 coding sequence is TGTGCCAGCAGCTTAGTAGCAGGGGGGACCTACGAGCAGTACTTC.

The chain recombines TRBV29-1 with TRBJ2-5, with TRBD1 matching 9 bases. The better agreement between TRBJ2-7 and the DNA end casts doubt on the J call. The CDR3 sequence is 15 residues long. Germline V gives CDR1 SQVTM, CDR2 ANQGSEA. The CDR3 protein is CSVLFRDRATYEQYF. CDR3 sequence (DNA): TGCAGCGTTCTCTTCCGGGACAGGGCCACCTACGAGCAGTACTTC.

The genes are TRBV7-6 and TRBJ2-7, with TRBD2 as a possible D gene (6 bases). Germline assignment: CDR1 SGHVS and CDR2 FNYEAQ. V lost 5 bases, J lost 6 bases, and 14 bases lay in between. CDR3 length equals 13 residues. DNA for the CDR3: TGTGCCAGCAGCCCTACAAAGGGAGGCGAGCAGTACTTC. Translating it yields CASSPTKGGEQYF.

The V and J genes are TRBV29-1 and TRBJ1-2; D perhaps matches TRBD1 (5 bases). Germline lookup yields CDR1 SQVTM and CDR2 ANQGSEA. The CDR3 contains 12 residues. With 1 base removed from V and 8 bases from J, the gap between germline ends came to 11 bases. DNA of the CDR3: TGCAGCGTTGAAGGGACAAGCTTGGGCTACACCTTC. Its protein is CSVEGTSLGYTF.